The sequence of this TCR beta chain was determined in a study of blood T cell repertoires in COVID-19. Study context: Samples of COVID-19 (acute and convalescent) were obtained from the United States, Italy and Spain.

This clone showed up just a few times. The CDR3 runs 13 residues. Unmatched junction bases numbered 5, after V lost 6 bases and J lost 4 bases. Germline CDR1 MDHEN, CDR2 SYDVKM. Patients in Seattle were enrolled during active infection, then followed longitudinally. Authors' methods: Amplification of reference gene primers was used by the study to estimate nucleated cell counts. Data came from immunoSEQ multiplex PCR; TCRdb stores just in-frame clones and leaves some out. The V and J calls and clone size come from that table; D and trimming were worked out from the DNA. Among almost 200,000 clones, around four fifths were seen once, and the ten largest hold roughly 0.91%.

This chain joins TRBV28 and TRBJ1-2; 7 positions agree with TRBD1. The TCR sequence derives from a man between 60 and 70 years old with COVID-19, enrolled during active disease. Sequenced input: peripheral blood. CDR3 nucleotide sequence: TGTGCCAGCAGCATAGACAGGGTCTATGGCTACACCTTC. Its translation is CASSIDRVYGYTF.